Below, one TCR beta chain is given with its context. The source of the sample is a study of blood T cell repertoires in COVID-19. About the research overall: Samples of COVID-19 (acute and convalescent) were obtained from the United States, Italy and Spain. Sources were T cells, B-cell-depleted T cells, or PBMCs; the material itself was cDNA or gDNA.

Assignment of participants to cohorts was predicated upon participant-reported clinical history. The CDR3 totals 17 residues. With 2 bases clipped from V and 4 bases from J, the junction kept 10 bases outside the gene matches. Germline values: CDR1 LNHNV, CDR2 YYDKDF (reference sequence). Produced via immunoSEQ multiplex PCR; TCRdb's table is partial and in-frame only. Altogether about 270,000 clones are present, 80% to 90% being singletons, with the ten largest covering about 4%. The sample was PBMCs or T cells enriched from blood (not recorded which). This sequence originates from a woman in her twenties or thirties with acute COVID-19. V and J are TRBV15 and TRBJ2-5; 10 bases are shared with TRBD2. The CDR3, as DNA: TGTGCCACCAGCAGATTCCCCCTAGCGGGAGAGGTAGAGACCCAGTACTTC. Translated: CATSRFPLAGEVETQYF.